The clone carrying this TCR beta chain appeared many times. Antigen: not known. This CDR3 is 16 amino acids long. CDR1 and CDR2 from the germline V gene are SNHLY and FYNNEI. The V end lost 4 bases, the J end lost 6 bases, and 20 bases lay between the germline ends. The iRepertoire nested amplicon-rescue multiplex PCR amplified TCR alpha and beta CDR3s from RNA. One-step reverse transcription and amplification started from about 100-400 ng of tissue mRNA or PBMC total RNA. Each CDR3 protein gets one entry after TCRdb re-called the multiplex PCR reads with MiXCR. The sample has some 100,000 distinct CDR3 sequences, under 30% seen once. The sample is drawn from a study of glioma-infiltrating T cells. Overall study results and limits: Non-neoplastic patients had below-expected tissue-blood divergence, while all gliomas exceeded expectation.

The chain carries TRBV2 and TRBJ2-3; TRBD1 is a possible D gene (6 bases). The source is a human donor with low-grade glioma or glioblastoma, undergoing nonglioma brain surgery, or in good health (not recorded which). Sequencing was performed on glioma tissue, nonneoplastic brain tissue, or PBMCs (not recorded which). CDR3: CASSGRFLARGDTQYF. As DNA, the CDR3 is TGTGCCAGCAGTGGCCGATTCCTCGCGAGGGGGGATACGCAGTATTTT.